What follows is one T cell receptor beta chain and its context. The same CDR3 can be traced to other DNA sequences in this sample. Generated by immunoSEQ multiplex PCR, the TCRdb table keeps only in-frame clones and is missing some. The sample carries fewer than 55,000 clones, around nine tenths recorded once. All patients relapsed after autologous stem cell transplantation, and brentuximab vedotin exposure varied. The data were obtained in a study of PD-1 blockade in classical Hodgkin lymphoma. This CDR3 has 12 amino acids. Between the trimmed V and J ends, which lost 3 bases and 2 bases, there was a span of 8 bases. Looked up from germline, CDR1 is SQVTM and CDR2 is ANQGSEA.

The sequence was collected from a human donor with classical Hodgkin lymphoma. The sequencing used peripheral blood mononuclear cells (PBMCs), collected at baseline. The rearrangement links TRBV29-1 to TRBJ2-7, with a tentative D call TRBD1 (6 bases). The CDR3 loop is CSVEGTTYEQYF. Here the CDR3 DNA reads TGCAGCGTTGAGGGGACAACCTACGAGCAGTACTTC.